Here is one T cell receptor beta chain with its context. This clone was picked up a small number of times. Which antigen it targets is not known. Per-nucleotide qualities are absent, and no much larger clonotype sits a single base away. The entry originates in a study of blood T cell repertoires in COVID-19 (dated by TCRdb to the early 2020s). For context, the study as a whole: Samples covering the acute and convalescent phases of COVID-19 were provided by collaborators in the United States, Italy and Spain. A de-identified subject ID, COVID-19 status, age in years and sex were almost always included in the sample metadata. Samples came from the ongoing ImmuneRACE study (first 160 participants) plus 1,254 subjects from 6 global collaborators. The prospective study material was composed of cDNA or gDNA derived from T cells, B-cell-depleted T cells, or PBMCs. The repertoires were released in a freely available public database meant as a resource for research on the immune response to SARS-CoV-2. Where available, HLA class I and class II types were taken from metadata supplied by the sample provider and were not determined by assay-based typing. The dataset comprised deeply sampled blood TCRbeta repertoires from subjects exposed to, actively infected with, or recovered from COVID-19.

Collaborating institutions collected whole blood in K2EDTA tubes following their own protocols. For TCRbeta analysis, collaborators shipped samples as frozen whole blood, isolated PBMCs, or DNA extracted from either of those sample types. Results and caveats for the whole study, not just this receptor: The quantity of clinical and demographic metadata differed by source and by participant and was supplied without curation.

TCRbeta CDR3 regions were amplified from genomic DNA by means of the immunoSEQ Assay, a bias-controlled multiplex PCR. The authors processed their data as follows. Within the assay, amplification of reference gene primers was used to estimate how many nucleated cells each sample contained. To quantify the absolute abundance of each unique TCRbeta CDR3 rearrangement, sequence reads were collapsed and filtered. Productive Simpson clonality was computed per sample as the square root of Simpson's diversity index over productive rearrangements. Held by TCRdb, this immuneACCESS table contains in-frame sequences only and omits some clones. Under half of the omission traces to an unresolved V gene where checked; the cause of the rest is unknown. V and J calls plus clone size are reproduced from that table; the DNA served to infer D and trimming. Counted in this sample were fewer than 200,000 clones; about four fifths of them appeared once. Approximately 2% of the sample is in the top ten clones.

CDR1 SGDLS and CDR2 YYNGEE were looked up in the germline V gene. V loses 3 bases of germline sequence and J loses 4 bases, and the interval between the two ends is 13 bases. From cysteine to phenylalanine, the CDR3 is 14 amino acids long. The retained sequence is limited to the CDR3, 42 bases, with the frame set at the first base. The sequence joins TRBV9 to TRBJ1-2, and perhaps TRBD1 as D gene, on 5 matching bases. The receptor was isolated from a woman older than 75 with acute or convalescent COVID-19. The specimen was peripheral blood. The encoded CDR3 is CASSGRASIYGYTF. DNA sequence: TGTGCCAGCAGCGGCAGGGCTTCCATCTATGGCTACACCTTC. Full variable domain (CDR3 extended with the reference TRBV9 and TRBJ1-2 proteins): DSGVTQTPKHLITATGQRVTLRCSPRSGDLSVYWYQQSLDQGLQFLIQYYNGEERAKGNILERFSAQQFPDLHSELNLSSLELGDSALYFCASSGRASIYGYTFGSGTRLTVV.